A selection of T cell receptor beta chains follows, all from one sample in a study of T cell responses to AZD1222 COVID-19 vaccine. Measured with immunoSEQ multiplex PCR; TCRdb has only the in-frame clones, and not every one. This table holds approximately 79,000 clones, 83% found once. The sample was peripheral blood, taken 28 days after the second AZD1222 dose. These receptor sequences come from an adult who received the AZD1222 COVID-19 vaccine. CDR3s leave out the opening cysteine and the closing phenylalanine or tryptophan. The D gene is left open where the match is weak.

CDR3: ASQERGVSNQPQH
J: TRBJ1-5
length: 13
V: TRBV27
D: .

CDR3: ASSQDWGRQETQY
J: TRBJ2-5
length: 13
V: TRBV4-2
D: .

CDR3: ASSLGRGTVYEQY
J: TRBJ2-7
length: 13
V: TRBV7-8
D: .

CDR3: ASSQEVGSSSYNEQF
J: TRBJ2-1
length: 15
V: TRBV4-1
D: .

CDR3: ASSQDGGPTDTQY
J: TRBJ2-3
length: 13
V: TRBV3-1/TRBV3-2
D: .

CDR3: ASSLGGSRVEKLF
J: TRBJ1-4
length: 13
V: TRBV5-4
D: .

CDR3: ASSLAGRKDSNQPQH
J: TRBJ1-5
length: 15
V: TRBV7-2
D: .

CDR3: ASTLQGSMNTEAF
J: TRBJ1-1
length: 13
V: TRBV19
D: .

CDR3: ASSLGPEAKAF
J: TRBJ1-1
length: 11
V: TRBV3-1/TRBV3-2
D: .

CDR3: ASSFQGMNTEAF
J: TRBJ1-1
length: 12
V: TRBV27
D: .

CDR3: ASSSSGLAGVTGELF
J: TRBJ2-2
length: 15
V: TRBV5-4
D: TRBD2

CDR3: ASSIGQGADKETYNEQF
J: TRBJ2-1
length: 17
V: TRBV19
D: TRBD1

CDR3: ASSFYPIKAGDEQF
J: TRBJ2-1
length: 14
V: TRBV27
D: TRBD2

CDR3: ASSQDVRGGDYGYT
J: TRBJ1-2
length: 14
V: TRBV4-2
D: TRBD1

CDR3: ASSLAGGTSPYY
J: TRBJ2-3
length: 12
V: TRBV7-9
D: TRBD2

CDR3: ASSEAGGPREQY
J: TRBJ2-7
length: 12
V: TRBV2
D: TRBD2

CDR3: ATSDPGLAGGNEQF
J: TRBJ2-1
length: 14
V: TRBV24-1
D: TRBD2

CDR3: ASSYRGQEDSPLH
J: TRBJ1-6
length: 13
V: TRBV6-5
D: .

CDR3: ASSPQGTQVAGEYYGYT
J: TRBJ1-2
length: 17
V: TRBV18
D: .

CDR3: ASSPLDRTNTEAF
J: TRBJ1-1
length: 13
V: TRBV28
D: .

CDR3: ASSLTKAGELF
J: TRBJ2-2
length: 11
V: TRBV7-3
D: .

CDR3: ASSRSDTKSTDTQY
J: TRBJ2-3
length: 14
V: TRBV7-9
D: .

CDR3: ASSRRQAVTGELF
J: TRBJ2-2
length: 13
V: TRBV3-1/TRBV3-2
D: .

CDR3: ASSFGGGISGNTIY
J: TRBJ1-3
length: 14
V: TRBV7-2
D: .

CDR3: ASSPLQGGGGYT
J: TRBJ1-2
length: 12
V: TRBV2
D: TRBD1

CDR3: SVIGDSPYEQY
J: TRBJ2-7
length: 11
V: TRBV29-1
D: TRBD1

CDR3: AWLWPGGAPGNTIY
J: TRBJ1-3
length: 14
V: TRBV30
D: .

CDR3: ASTRGSGNTIY
J: TRBJ1-3
length: 11
V: TRBV12-3/TRBV12-4
D: .

CDR3: ASSFWDPEGGYT
J: TRBJ1-2
length: 12
V: TRBV7-2
D: .

CDR3: ASSFGSPWNTEAF
J: TRBJ1-1
length: 13
V: TRBV7-3
D: .

CDR3: ASSVTVNTGELF
J: TRBJ2-2
length: 12
V: TRBV9
D: .

CDR3: ASSYGAPEAF
J: TRBJ1-1
length: 10
V: TRBV6-2/TRBV6-3
D: .

CDR3: ASSFGTEPTGELF
J: TRBJ2-2
length: 13
V: TRBV9
D: TRBD1